This T cell receptor (beta chain) emerged from a study of cytomegalovirus exposure and HLA in healthy donors. The study, taken as a whole, reports: Follow-up analysis later connected one missense variant in DCLRE1C with trimming of TCR beta V- and J-genes.

With regard to this clone: Its specificity is unknown. Other DNA sequences from this sample encode an identical CDR3 as well.

This CDR3 has 15 residues. Looked up from germline, CDR1 is LGHNA and CDR2 is YSLEER. Trimming removed 0 bases from V and 2 bases from J, with 8 bases in between. 60 Vbeta and 13 Jbeta primers were used in PCR. The assay was immunoSEQ multiplex PCR, and TCRdb's table has in-frame clones only and misses some. The sample shows about 160,000 clones, roughly 78% of them seen only once. The rearrangement uses TRBV4-3 and TRBJ1-5, with a tentative D call TRBD1 (5 bases). This receptor was obtained from a man aged 40-55 years in good health and CMV-seropositive. The sequenced material came from PBMCs. The CDR3 sequence: CASSQDSGGNQPQHF. The DNA of the CDR3 is TGCGCCAGCAGCCAAGATTCGGGGGGCAATCAGCCCCAGCATTTT.